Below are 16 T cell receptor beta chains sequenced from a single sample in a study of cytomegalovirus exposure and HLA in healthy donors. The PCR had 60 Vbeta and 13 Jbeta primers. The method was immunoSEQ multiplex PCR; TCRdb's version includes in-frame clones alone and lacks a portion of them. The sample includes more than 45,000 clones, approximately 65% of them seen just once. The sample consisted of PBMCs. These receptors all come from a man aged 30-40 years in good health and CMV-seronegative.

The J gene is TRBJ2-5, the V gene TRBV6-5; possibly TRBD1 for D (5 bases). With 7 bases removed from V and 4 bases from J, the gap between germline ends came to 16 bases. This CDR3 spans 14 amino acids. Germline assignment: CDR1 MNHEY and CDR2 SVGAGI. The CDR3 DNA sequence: TGTGCCAGCACCAAAGCAGGGTCTGGAGAGACCCAGTACTTC. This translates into CASTKAGSGETQYF.

The CDR3 region is CASSLGLAGGLNEQYF. The DNA for the CDR3 is TGTGCCAGCAGCTTGGGACTAGCGGGAGGGTTGAACGAGCAGTACTTC. V and J are TRBV5-6 and TRBJ2-7; 14 bases align to TRBD2. V dropped 0 bases and J dropped 5; count of bases not matched to a gene: 4. Germline V gives CDR1 SGHDT, CDR2 YYEEEE. CDR3 length: 16 residues.

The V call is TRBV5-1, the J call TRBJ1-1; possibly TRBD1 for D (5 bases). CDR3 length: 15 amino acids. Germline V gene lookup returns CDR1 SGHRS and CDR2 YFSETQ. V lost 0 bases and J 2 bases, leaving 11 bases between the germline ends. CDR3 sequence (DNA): TGCGCCAGCAGCTTGGAACCCCAGGGTAACACTGAAGCTTTCTTT. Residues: CASSLEPQGNTEAFF.

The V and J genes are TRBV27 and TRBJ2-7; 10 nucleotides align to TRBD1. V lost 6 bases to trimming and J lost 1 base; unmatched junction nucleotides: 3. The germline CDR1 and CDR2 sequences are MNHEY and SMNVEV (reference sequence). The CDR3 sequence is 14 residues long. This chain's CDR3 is CASRGQGGSYEQYF. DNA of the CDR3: TGTGCCAGCAGAGGACAGGGGGGATCCTACGAGCAGTACTTC.

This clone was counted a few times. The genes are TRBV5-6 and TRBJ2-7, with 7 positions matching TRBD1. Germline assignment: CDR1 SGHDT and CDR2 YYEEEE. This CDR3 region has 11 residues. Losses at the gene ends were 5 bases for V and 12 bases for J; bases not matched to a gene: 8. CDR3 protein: CASSYGQDLYF. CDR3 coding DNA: TGTGCCAGCAGTTACGGACAGGATCTGTACTTC.

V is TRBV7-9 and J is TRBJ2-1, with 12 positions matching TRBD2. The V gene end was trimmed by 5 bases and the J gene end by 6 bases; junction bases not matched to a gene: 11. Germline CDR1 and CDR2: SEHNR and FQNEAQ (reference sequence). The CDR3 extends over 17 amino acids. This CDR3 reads CASSTWTLAGGVNEQFF. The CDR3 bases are TGTGCCAGCAGCACCTGGACCCTAGCGGGAGGGGTCAATGAGCAGTTCTTC.

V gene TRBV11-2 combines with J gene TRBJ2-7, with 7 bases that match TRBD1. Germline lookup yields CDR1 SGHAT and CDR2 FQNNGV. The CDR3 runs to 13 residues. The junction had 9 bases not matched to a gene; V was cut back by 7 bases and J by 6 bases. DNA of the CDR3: TGTGCCAGCACCAGACAGGGAGAGGGCGAGCAGTACTTC. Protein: CASTRQGEGEQYF.

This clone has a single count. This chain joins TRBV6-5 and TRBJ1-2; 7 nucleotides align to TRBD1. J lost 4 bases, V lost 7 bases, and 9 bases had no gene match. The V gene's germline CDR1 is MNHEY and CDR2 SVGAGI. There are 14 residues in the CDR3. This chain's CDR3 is CASKDTGVGYGYTF. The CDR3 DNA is TGTGCCAGCAAAGATACAGGGGTCGGCTATGGCTACACCTTC.

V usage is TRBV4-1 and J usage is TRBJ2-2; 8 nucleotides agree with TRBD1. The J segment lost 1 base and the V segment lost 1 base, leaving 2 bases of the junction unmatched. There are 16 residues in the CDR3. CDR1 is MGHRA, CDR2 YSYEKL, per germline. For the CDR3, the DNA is TGCGCCAGCAGCCAAGCCGGGACAGGGAACACCGGGGAGCTGTTTTTT. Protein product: CASSQAGTGNTGELFF.

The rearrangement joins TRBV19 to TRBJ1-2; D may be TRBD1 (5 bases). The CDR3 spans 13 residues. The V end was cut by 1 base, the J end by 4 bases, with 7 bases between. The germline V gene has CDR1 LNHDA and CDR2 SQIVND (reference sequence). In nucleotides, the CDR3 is TGTGCCAGTAGTATAGTGACAGTCTATGGCTACACCTTC. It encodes CASSIVTVYGYTF. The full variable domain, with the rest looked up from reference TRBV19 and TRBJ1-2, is DGGITQSPKYLFRKEGQNVTLSCEQNLNHDAMYWYRQDPGQGLRLIYYSQIVNDFQKGDIAEGYSVSREKKESFPLTVTSAQKNPTAFYLCASSIVTVYGYTFGSGTRLTVV.

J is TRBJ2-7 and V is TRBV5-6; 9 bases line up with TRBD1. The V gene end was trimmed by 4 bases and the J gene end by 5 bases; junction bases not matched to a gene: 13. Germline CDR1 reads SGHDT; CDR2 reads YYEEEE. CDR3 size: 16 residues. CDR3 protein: CASSTARDRVLDEQYF. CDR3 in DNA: TGTGCCAGCAGCACCGCTAGGGACAGGGTTTTGGACGAGCAGTACTTC. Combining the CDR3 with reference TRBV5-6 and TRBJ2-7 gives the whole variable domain DAGVTQSPTHLIKTRGQQVTLRCSPKSGHDTVSWYQQALGQGPQFIFQYYEEEERQRGNFPDRFSGHQFPNYSSELNVNALLLGDSALYLCASSTARDRVLDEQYFGPGTRLTVT.

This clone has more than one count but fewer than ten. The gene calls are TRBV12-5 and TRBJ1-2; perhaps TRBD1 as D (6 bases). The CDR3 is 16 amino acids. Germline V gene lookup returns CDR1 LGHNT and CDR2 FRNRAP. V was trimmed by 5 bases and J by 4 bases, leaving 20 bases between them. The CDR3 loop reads CASGEPRGNPFYGYTF. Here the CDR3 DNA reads TGTGCTAGTGGTGAGCCCAGGGGAAATCCATTCTATGGCTACACCTTC.

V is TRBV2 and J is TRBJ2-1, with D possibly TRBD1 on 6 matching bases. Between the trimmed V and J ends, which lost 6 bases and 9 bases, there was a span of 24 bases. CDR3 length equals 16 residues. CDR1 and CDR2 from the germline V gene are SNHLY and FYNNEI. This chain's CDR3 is CASSPGQIGDGTEQFF. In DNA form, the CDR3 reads TGTGCCAGCAGCCCAGGACAGATCGGGGATGGTACTGAGCAGTTCTTC.

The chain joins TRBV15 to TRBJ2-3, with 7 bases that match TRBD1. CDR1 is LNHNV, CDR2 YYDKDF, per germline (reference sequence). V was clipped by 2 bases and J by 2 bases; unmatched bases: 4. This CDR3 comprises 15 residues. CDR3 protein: CATSRRQGITDTQYF. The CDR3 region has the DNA TGTGCCACCAGCAGAAGACAGGGAATCACAGATACGCAGTATTTT.

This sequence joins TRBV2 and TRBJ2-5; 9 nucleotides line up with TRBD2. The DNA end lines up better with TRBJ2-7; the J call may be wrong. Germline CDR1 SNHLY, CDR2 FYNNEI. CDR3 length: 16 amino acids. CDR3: CASSEGGLALGYEQYF. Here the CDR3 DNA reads TGTGCCAGCAGTGAGGGTGGACTAGCGCTCGGCTACGAGCAGTACTTC.

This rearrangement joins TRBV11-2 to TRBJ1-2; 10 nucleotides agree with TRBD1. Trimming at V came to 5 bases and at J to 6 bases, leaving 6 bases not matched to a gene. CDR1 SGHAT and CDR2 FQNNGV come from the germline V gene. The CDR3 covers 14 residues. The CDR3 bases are TGTGCCAGCAGCCCGTCGGGGACAGGGGATGGCTACACCTTC. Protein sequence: CASSPSGTGDGYTF.